The T cell receptor beta chain described here comes from a study of monozygotic twins with inflammatory bowel disease. CDR1 SGHAT and CDR2 FQNNGV come from the germline V gene. This CDR3 is built from 14 residues. Reanalyzing the 5' RACE reads, TCRdb keeps one entry per CDR3 protein, without DNA. In total, the table holds about 330,000 distinct CDR3 sequences. The gene calls are TRBV11-2 and TRBJ1-5; TCRdb's D call of TRBD1 is untestable without DNA. This clonotype was sampled from a human donor with ulcerative colitis or Crohn's disease, or a healthy co-twin of an affected twin (not recorded which). Sequenced: blood. CDR3: CASSLTGSSQPQHF.